Listed below are T cell receptor beta chains from one sample, sequenced in a study of cytomegalovirus exposure and HLA in healthy donors. Libraries were prepared by immunoSEQ multiplex PCR; TCRdb keeps only in-frame clonotypes and omits some of them. This sample has some 110,000 clones, with just over 75% found just once. The sequenced sample was PBMCs. Source of these receptors: a man aged 40-49 years in good health and CMV-seropositive. The CDR3 runs from the conserved cysteine through the conserved F or W. D genes are given only for firm matches. The size of a clone is reported for some rows only, either as once, few or many, or as a class for expanded clones.

length,size,D,V,J,DNA,CDR3
13,.,.,TRBV30,TRBJ1-5,TGTGCCTGGAGTTCCACTACTATAGGACATTATCATTTT,CAWSSTTIGHYHF
16,.,.,TRBV5-6,TRBJ2-6,TGTGCCAGCAGCTTGAGGGGGGGCTGGCGGGCCAACGTCCTGACTTTC,CASSLRGGWRANVLTF
13,.,.,TRBV4-1,TRBJ1-1,TGCGCCAGCAGCCTGACGGGGTCTGTTGAAGCTTTCTTT,CASSLTGSVEAFF
14,once,.,TRBV2,TRBJ2-2,TGTGCCAGCAGTGAATCGTATAACACCGGGGAGCTGTTTTTT,CASSESYNTGELFF
15,once,.,TRBV7-2,TRBJ2-7,TGTGCCAGCAGCGGCGAGGCCAACCCCTCCTACGAGCAGTACTTC,CASSGEANPSYEQYF
17,.,TRBD2,TRBV9,TRBJ2-3,TGTGCCAGCAGCGCTGGGAGTGGGGGACTAGGGACAGATACGCAGTATTTT,CASSAGSGGLGTDTQYF
15,.,.,TRBV5-1,TRBJ2-1,TGCGCCAGCAGCTTGGGCGATCGGGCCTACAATGAGCAGTTCTTC,CASSLGDRAYNEQFF
18,.,TRBD2,TRBV28,TRBJ2-7,TGTGCCAGCAGCCCCTTGGGAGCGGGGGGTCTCCTTGCCTACGAGCAGTACTTC,CASSPLGAGGLLAYEQYF
14,few,.,TRBV10-1,TRBJ2-3,TGCGCCAGCAGTGAGGGCGGTAGCACAGATACGCAGTATTTT,CASSEGGSTDTQYF
18,.,TRBD2,TRBV9,TRBJ2-3,TGTGCCAGCAGTTACAAAGGGGCGGGGGACTCTAGCACAGATACGCAGTATTTT,CASSYKGAGDSSTDTQYF
13,.,TRBD2,TRBV2,TRBJ2-4,TGTGCCAGCAGTCGGGGACTAGAAAACATTCAGTACTTC,CASSRGLENIQYF
14,few,.,TRBV15,TRBJ2-5,TGTGCCACCAGCAGATCCAACCAGGGAGAGACCCAGTACTTC,CATSRSNQGETQYF
14,.,.,TRBV6-5,TRBJ2-1,TGTGCCAGCAGTACCGGGTACTCCTACAATGAGCAGTTCTTC,CASSTGYSYNEQFF
14,.,.,TRBV5-5,TRBJ1-5,TGTGCCAGCAGCTTGGAGCACGGGAATCAGCCCCAGCATTTT,CASSLEHGNQPQHF
15,.,TRBD2,TRBV11-3,TRBJ2-7,TGTGCCAGCAGCAGAGCTAGCGGGAGGGCAGGGGAGCAGTACTTC,CASSRASGRAGEQYF
12,.,.,TRBV29-1,TRBJ1-2,TGCAGCGTTGATTCCGTTTTCTATGGCTACACCTTC,CSVDSVFYGYTF
16,.,.,TRBV4-2,TRBJ2-7,TGTGCCAGCAGCCAAGATCCCGGAGTCGGACTCTTTGAGCAGTACTTC,CASSQDPGVGLFEQYF
15,.,.,TRBV7-2,TRBJ1-3,TGTGCCAGCAGCTACACAGGCCCCTCTGGAAACACCATATATTTT,CASSYTGPSGNTIYF
13,few,.,TRBV4-3,TRBJ1-5,TGCGCCAGCAGCCAAGTGACGGGACAGCCCCAGCATTTT,CASSQVTGQPQHF
15,few,TRBD1,TRBV7-3,TRBJ2-3,TGTGCCAGCAGCTTAGGGACAGCGGGCACAGATACGCAGTATTTT,CASSLGTAGTDTQYF
16,.,TRBD1,TRBV7-9,TRBJ1-2,TGTGCCAGCAGCCCACCAGGACAGGAGACTAACTATGGCTACACCTTC,CASSPPGQETNYGYTF
13,.,TRBD1,TRBV7-2,TRBJ2-7,TGTGCCAGCAGCCCTTTACAGGGGAACGAGCAGTACTTC,CASSPLQGNEQYF
13,.,.,TRBV23-1,TRBJ2-7,TGCGCCAGAGAATCAGGGCAGGAACACGAGCAGTACTTC,CARESGQEHEQYF
18,few,TRBD2,TRBV18,TRBJ2-2,TGTGCCAGCTCACCACCAGGGACTAGCGGGCGGAGGACCGGGGAGCTGTTTTTT,CASSPPGTSGRRTGELFF
13,few,.,TRBV6-5,TRBJ1-2,TGTGCCAGCAGTGTGGAGGGACCCTATGGCTACACCTTC,CASSVEGPYGYTF
14,.,TRBD1,TRBV7-3,TRBJ1-1,TGTGCCAGCAGCTTAACGGGACAGGGCACTGAAGCTTTCTTT,CASSLTGQGTEAFF
13,.,.,TRBV7-2,TRBJ1-1,TGTGCCAGCAGCGCACACAAGAACACTGAAGCTTTCTTT,CASSAHKNTEAFF
16,.,.,TRBV19,TRBJ2-3,TGTGCCAGTAGTATGCGGGGCTCCGTTTCCACAGATACGCAGTATTTT,CASSMRGSVSTDTQYF
17,.,TRBD2,TRBV4-3,TRBJ2-1,TGCGCCAGCAGCCAAGATGCGACTAGCGGGTTTTACAATGAGCAGTTCTTC,CASSQDATSGFYNEQFF
16,.,.,TRBV7-9,TRBJ1-2,TGTGCCAGCAGCTTAGGGGTAGCGGGCAGGGACTATGGCTACACCTTC,CASSLGVAGRDYGYTF
14,.,TRBD2,TRBV18,TRBJ2-7,TGTGCCAGCTTCCCGGGACTGGCGGGGGAAGAGCAGTACTTC,CASFPGLAGEEQYF
16,.,TRBD2,TRBV5-4,TRBJ2-7,TGTGCCAGCAGCCCGGGGGTTAGCGGGAGGATCTACGAGCAGTACTTC,CASSPGVSGRIYEQYF
13,few,TRBD2,TRBV29-1,TRBJ2-5,TGCAGCGTTGAAAGGGGACTAGCGGGAGTTCAGTACTTC,CSVERGLAGVQYF
14,.,.,TRBV28,TRBJ1-2,TGTGCCAGCAGTTTGCGGCAGGGGAGCTATGGCTACACCTTC,CASSLRQGSYGYTF
16,.,TRBD2,TRBV7-2,TRBJ2-3,TGTGCCAGCAGCCCCGGGACTAGCCTTAGCACAGATACGCAGTATTTT,CASSPGTSLSTDTQYF
15,few,TRBD2,TRBV7-8,TRBJ2-3,TGTGCCAGCAGCTCCCGGACTAGCGGCACAGATACGCAGTATTTT,CASSSRTSGTDTQYF
14,.,.,TRBV13,TRBJ1-4,TGTGCCAGCAGCTCTATCGGGAGGGCCGAAAAACTGTTTTTT,CASSSIGRAEKLFF
13,.,.,TRBV11-2,TRBJ1-1,TGTGCCAGCAGCTCACAGGGAGCCACTGAAGCTTTCTTT,CASSSQGATEAFF
15,.,TRBD2,TRBV19,TRBJ2-1,TGTGCCAGTAGTCAACTAGCGGGAGGGTACCATGAGCAGTTCTTC,CASSQLAGGYHEQFF
15,.,TRBD1,TRBV7-3,TRBJ2-5,TGTGCCAGCAGCTTAAGAGGGACAGAAAAAGAGACCCAGTACTTC,CASSLRGTEKETQYF
17,few,TRBD2,TRBV7-2,TRBJ2-7,TGTGCCAGCAGCTTGGGGGGGACTAGCGGGAGGGGGTACGAGCAGTACTTC,CASSLGGTSGRGYEQYF
13,.,TRBD2,TRBV19,TRBJ2-7,TGTGCCAGTAGTAGGGTGGGGGGGTCCGAGCAGTACTTC,CASSRVGGSEQYF
17,.,TRBD1,TRBV2,TRBJ1-5,TGTGCCAGCAGTGCTCGACAGGGGGCTTATAGCAATCAGCCCCAGCATTTT,CASSARQGAYSNQPQHF
14,.,TRBD2,TRBV11-1,TRBJ2-1,TGTGCCAGCAGCTTAACTCAGCGGGGTTTTGAGCAGTTCTTC,CASSLTQRGFEQFF
17,once,TRBD1,TRBV14,TRBJ2-5,TGTGCCAGCACCCGGACAGGGACGGTTTCGGCCCAAGAGACCCAGTACTTC,CASTRTGTVSAQETQYF
16,.,TRBD1,TRBV4-1,TRBJ2-7,TGCGCCAGCAGCCAAAGACCGACAGGGCGGTCCTACGAGCAGTACTTC,CASSQRPTGRSYEQYF
13,.,.,TRBV7-2,TRBJ1-1,TGTGCCAGCAGCTTACTACAGGGAGTGGGAGCTTTCTTT,CASSLLQGVGAFF
21,.,TRBD1,TRBV14,TRBJ2-1,TGTGCCAGCAGCCTCCGATCCGGGACAGGGGGGTCCTATAGCTCCTACAATGAGCAGTTCTTC,CASSLRSGTGGSYSSYNEQFF
16,.,.,TRBV4-1,TRBJ2-2,TGCGCCAGCAGCCCTATGGCTCAGGGGGGCACCGGGGAGCTGTTTTTT,CASSPMAQGGTGELFF
15,.,TRBD2,TRBV6-1,TRBJ2-3,TGTGCCAGCAGTGCCTATAGCGGGGGCACAGATACGCAGTATTTT,CASSAYSGGTDTQYF
15,few,.,TRBV12-1,TRBJ2-1,TGTGCCAGCAGCACGGGACTAGCAGTCTACAATGAGCAGTTCTTC,CASSTGLAVYNEQFF
16,.,.,TRBV9,TRBJ2-6,TGTGCCAGCAGCCGCCTACTGACCTCTGGGGCCAACGGCCTGACTTTC,CASSRLLTSGANGLTF
15,.,TRBD2,TRBV18,TRBJ2-1,TGTGCCAGCTCACCGACTAGCGGGGGGGGAGCTGAGCAGTTCTTC,CASSPTSGGGAEQFF
15,.,.,TRBV18,TRBJ2-7,TGTGCCAGCTCACCGCCAGGACTGGGGAGCTACGAGCAGTACTTC,CASSPPGLGSYEQYF
15,.,.,TRBV2,TRBJ1-4,TGTGCCAGCAGTGGGGCCGCGACGAGTAATGAAAAACTGTTTTTT,CASSGAATSNEKLFF
19,.,TRBD2,TRBV4-3,TRBJ2-1,TGCGCCAGCAGCCAGCTCGGACTAGCGGGATTCGTGGGGACCAATGAGCAGTTCTTC,CASSQLGLAGFVGTNEQFF
16,.,TRBD1,TRBV7-2,TRBJ2-7,TGTGCCAGCAGCTTAGCCCCTACAGGGGGCGATTACGAGCAGTACTTC,CASSLAPTGGDYEQYF